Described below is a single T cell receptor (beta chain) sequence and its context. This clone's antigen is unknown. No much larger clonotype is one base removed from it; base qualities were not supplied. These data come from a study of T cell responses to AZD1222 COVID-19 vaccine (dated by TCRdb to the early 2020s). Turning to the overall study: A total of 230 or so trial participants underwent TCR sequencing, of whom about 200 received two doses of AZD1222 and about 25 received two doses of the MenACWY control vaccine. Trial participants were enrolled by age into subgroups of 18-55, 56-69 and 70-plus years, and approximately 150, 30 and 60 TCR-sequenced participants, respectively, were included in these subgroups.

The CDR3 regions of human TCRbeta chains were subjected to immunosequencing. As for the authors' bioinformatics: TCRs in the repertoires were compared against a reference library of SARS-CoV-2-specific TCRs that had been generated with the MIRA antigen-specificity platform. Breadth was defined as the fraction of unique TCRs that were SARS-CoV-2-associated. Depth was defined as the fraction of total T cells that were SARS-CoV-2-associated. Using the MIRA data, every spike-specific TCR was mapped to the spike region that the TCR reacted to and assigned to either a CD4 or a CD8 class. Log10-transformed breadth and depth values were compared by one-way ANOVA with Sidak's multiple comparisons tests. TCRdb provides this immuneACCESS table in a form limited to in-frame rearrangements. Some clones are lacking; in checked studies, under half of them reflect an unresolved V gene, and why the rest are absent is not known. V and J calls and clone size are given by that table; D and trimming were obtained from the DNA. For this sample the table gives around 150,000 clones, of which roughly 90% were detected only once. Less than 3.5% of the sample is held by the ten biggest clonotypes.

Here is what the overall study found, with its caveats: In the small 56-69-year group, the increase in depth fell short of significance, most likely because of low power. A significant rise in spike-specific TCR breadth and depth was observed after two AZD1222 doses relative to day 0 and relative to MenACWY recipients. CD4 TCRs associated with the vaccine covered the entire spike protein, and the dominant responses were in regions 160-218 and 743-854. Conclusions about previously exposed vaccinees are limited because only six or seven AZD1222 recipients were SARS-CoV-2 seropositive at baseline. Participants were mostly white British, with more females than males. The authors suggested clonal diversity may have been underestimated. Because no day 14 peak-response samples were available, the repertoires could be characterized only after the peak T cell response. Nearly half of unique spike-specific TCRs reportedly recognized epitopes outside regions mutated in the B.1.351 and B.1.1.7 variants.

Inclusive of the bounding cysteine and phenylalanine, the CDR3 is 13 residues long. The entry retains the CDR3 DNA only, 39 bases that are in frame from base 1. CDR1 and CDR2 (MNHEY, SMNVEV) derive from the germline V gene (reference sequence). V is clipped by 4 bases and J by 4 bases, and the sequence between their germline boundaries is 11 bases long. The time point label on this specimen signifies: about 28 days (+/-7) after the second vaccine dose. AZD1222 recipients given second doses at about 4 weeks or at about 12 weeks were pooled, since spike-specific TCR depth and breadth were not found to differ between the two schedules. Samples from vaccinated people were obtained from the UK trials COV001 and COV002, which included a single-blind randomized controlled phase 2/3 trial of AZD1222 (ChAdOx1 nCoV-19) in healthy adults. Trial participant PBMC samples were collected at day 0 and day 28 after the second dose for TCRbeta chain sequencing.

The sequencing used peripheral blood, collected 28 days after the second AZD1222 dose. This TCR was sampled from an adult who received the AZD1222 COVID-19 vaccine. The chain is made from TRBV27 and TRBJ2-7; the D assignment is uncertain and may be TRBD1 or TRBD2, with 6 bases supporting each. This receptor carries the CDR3 CASSWGAEYEQYF. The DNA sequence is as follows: TGTGCCAGCAGTTGGGGGGCGGAATACGAGCAGTACTTC.